This record covers a single T cell receptor (beta chain). This record belongs to a study of T cell changes during pregnancy in multiple sclerosis. The CDR3 loop spans 14 amino acids. Germline V gene sequence: CDR1 SEHNR, CDR2 FQNEAQ (reference sequence). V was pared by 7 bases and J by 1 base, with 8 bases between. Sequenced by immunoSEQ multiplex PCR; TCRdb stores in-frame clones only, minus some. The sample includes 35,000 to 40,000 clones, 88% of them seen just once. The genes are TRBV7-9 and TRBJ1-6; a possible D gene is TRBD1 (6 bases). Sequences were derived from CD8+ T cells from peripheral blood mononuclear cells, sampled in the third trimester of pregnancy. This TCR came from a female donor with multiple sclerosis, enrolled in a pregnancy study. The CDR3 nucleotides read TGTGCCAGCACCAGGGGTTCCTATAATTCACCCCTCCACTTT. This codes for CASTRGSYNSPLHF.